Listed here is a single TCR beta chain. The repertoire was sequenced with immunoSEQ multiplex PCR; TCRdb's copy has only in-frame clones and lacks some. The data show some 100,000 clones, about 90% seen once. Trimming took 4 bases from V and 5 from J, leaving 15 bases between them. The germline CDR1 and CDR2 sequences are SGHRS and YFSETQ. CDR3 size: 14 residues. This record comes from a study of blood T cell repertoires in COVID-19. Study overall: COVID-19 samples collected from the United States, Italy and Spain covered acute and convalescent phases.

Enrolled during active infection, Seattle patients were then followed longitudinally. The chain joins TRBV5-1 to TRBJ2-5; D not resolved. Sequencing used peripheral blood. The clonotype comes from a man aged 50 or older with COVID-19, enrolled during active disease. CDR3 sequence (DNA): TGCGCCAGCAGCCCTCAAAGCACCCGGGAGACCCAGTACTTC. The encoded protein is CASSPQSTRETQYF.